This is a list of T cell receptor beta chains from one sample in a study of cytomegalovirus exposure and HLA in healthy donors. Method: immunoSEQ multiplex PCR; TCRdb's copy keeps in-frame clones and lacks some. Among almost 200,000 clones listed, less than 80% were seen once. The material sequenced was PBMCs. The origin of the receptors is a woman younger than 45 in good health and CMV-seropositive. Each CDR3 is given with its conserved first and last residue. A D gene is named only where the DNA matches it firmly. Part of the rows lack a size; the others show once, few, many or a class for expanded clones.

NA,TRBJ2-5,few,TRBV7-2,TGTGCCAGCAGCCGACTCCCTCGCGGGACCCAGTACTTC,CASSRLPRGTQYF
TRBD2,TRBJ2-5,NA,TRBV9,TGTGCCAGCAGCCCGGGACTAGCGGGAGCGGAGACCCAGTACTTC,CASSPGLAGAETQYF
NA,TRBJ2-7,NA,TRBV18,TGTGCCAGCTCACCACGGGCTCGGGTAGAGGGCGAGCAGTACTTC,CASSPRARVEGEQYF
TRBD1,TRBJ2-2,NA,TRBV10-3,TGTGCCATCAGTGAGTCTCGACAGGGTTCGGGGGAGCTGTTTTTT,CAISESRQGSGELFF
NA,TRBJ1-1,few,TRBV7-2,TGTGCCAGCAGCTCGCCCCTGGGTGGGGCGCAGGTGAACACTGAAGCTTTCTTT,CASSSPLGGAQVNTEAFF
NA,TRBJ2-7,NA,TRBV5-1,TGCGCCAGCAGCTTGGGTACCTACGAGCAGTACTTC,CASSLGTYEQYF
NA,TRBJ1-1,NA,TRBV2,TGTGCCAGCTCGCAAGAGGGCATAATGAACACTGAAGCTTTCTTT,CASSQEGIMNTEAFF
TRBD1,TRBJ2-7,few,TRBV4-1,TGCGCCAGCAGCCATGGGACAGGGGGCACCTACGAGCAGTACTTC,CASSHGTGGTYEQYF
NA,TRBJ1-2,NA,TRBV4-3,TGCGCCAGCAGCCAAAACAAGGGGAATCCGGATGGCTACACCTTC,CASSQNKGNPDGYTF
TRBD1,TRBJ2-7,once,TRBV6-5,TGTGCCAGTTCGGACAGGGGGCCGTACGAGCAGTACTTC,CASSDRGPYEQYF
NA,TRBJ2-3,NA,TRBV5-1,TGCGCCAGCAGCTTGAACAGCCCCACAGATACGCAGTATTTT,CASSLNSPTDTQYF
TRBD2,TRBJ2-7,NA,TRBV27,TGTGCCAGCAGTTTATCGTTCCCAAGGACTAGTGTCAACCTTAGCTACGAGCAGTACTTC,CASSLSFPRTSVNLSYEQYF
TRBD1,TRBJ1-4,NA,TRBV10-2,TGCGCCAGCAGCCGACAGGGGGGCGAAAAACTGTTTTTT,CASSRQGGEKLFF
NA,TRBJ2-7,NA,TRBV5-1,TGCGCCAGCAGGGGTAATACAGGGTCTGCCTACGAGCAGTACTTC,CASRGNTGSAYEQYF
NA,TRBJ2-2,NA,TRBV5-1,TGCGCCAGCAGCCCCCCCCTACGGGGAACCGGGGAGCTGTTTTTT,CASSPPLRGTGELFF
NA,TRBJ2-7,once,TRBV7-9,TGTGCCAGCAGCTTAGAGGGGGGGCCTCACTACGAGCAGTACTTC,CASSLEGGPHYEQYF
TRBD1,TRBJ1-1,few,TRBV7-9,TGTGCCAGCAGCGTGGGGACAGTGAACACTGAAGCTTTCTTT,CASSVGTVNTEAFF
NA,TRBJ2-3,NA,TRBV11-3,TGTGCCAGCAGCTCGTTGGTTAGCGGCAGCACAGATACGCAGTATTTT,CASSSLVSGSTDTQYF
TRBD1,TRBJ2-3,NA,TRBV4-2,TGTGCCAGCAGCCAAGATATGGGGGGACAGGCTTATACGCAGTATTTT,CASSQDMGGQAYTQYF
NA,TRBJ1-2,NA,TRBV6-1,TGTGCCAGCAGTGAAGTTCCAGTGACAGAGTACTATGGCTACACCTTC,CASSEVPVTEYYGYTF
NA,TRBJ1-5,once,TRBV19,TGTGCCAGTAGTATAGATCTAGGGGTTGCGGAGCCCCTCAATCAGCCCCAGCATTTT,CASSIDLGVAEPLNQPQHF
NA,TRBJ1-1,NA,TRBV18,TGTGCCAGCTCACGTAACGGAGGAGAGAACACTGAAGCTTTCTTT,CASSRNGGENTEAFF
NA,TRBJ1-2,NA,TRBV27,TGTGCCAGCAGTTCTGGTAGCCAGAACTATGGCTACACCTTC,CASSSGSQNYGYTF
TRBD1,TRBJ1-1,NA,TRBV19,TGTGCCAGTAGTGTCGGGACAGGGGGTTTCGCTGAAGCTTTCTTT,CASSVGTGGFAEAFF
TRBD2,TRBJ2-1,NA,TRBV9,TGTGCCAGCAGCGTTGGCGGGAGGATGGGGAATGAGCAGTTCTTC,CASSVGGRMGNEQFF
TRBD2,TRBJ2-1,NA,TRBV2,TGTGCCAGCAGTGAAGGTACCAGCGGGGGGGCCTACAATGAGCAGTTCTTC,CASSEGTSGGAYNEQFF
NA,TRBJ2-7,NA,TRBV4-3,TGCGCCAGCAGCCAAGATGGGCTGGCCCGAACAGAAGTGTACTTC,CASSQDGLARTEVYF
TRBD1,TRBJ1-1,NA,TRBV6-1,TGTGCCAGCAGCCACACCCTAGACAGGGAGGCTTTCTTT,CASSHTLDREAFF
TRBD1,TRBJ1-4,NA,TRBV5-8,TGTGCCAGCAGCCCGGGACAGGCAACTAATGAAAAACTGTTTTTT,CASSPGQATNEKLFF
TRBD1,TRBJ2-7,NA,TRBV10-3,TGTGCCATCAGTGGGACAGGGAACGAGCAGTACTTC,CAISGTGNEQYF
TRBD1,TRBJ1-5,NA,TRBV6-5,TGTGCCAGCAGTTCCGGAACAGGGGGCCGGCAGCCCCAGCATTTT,CASSSGTGGRQPQHF
NA,TRBJ1-1,NA,TRBV4-1,TGCGCCAGCAGCCCAACACGGGACACTGAAGCTTTCTTT,CASSPTRDTEAFF